This T cell receptor beta chain comes out of a study of blood T cell repertoires in COVID-19. Trimming took off 4 bases at V and 6 bases at J, with 18 bases between the two ends. There are 14 residues in the CDR3. Germline values: CDR1 SQVTM, CDR2 ANQGSEA. Data came from immunoSEQ multiplex PCR; TCRdb stores just in-frame clones and leaves some out. The profile shows some 340,000 clones, around 83% of them singletons. Cohort 3 donors counted as recovered after two negative PCRs, clearance, or resolved symptoms. This clone has more than one count but fewer than ten. V and J are TRBV29-1 and TRBJ1-1; no definite D call. The TCR comes from a woman aged 45-60 years who had recovered from COVID-19. Material: PBMCs or T cells enriched from blood (not recorded which). DNA for the CDR3: TGCAGCGTTGGGGTCGTCGTTGGGCCTGCTGAAGCTTTCTTT. Translated, it gives CSVGVVVGPAEAFF.